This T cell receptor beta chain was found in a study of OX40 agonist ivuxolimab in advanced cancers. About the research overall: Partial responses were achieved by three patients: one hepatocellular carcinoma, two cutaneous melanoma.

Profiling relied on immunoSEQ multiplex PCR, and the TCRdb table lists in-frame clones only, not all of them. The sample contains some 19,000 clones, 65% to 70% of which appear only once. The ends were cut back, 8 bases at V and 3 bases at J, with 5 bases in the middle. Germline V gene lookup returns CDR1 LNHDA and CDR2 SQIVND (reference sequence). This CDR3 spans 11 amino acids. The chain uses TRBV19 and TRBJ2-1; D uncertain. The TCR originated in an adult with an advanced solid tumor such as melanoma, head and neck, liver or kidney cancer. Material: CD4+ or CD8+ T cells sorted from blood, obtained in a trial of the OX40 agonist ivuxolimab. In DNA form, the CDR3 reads TGTGCCAGTGGCAACTACAATGAGCAGTTCTTC. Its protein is CASGNYNEQFF.